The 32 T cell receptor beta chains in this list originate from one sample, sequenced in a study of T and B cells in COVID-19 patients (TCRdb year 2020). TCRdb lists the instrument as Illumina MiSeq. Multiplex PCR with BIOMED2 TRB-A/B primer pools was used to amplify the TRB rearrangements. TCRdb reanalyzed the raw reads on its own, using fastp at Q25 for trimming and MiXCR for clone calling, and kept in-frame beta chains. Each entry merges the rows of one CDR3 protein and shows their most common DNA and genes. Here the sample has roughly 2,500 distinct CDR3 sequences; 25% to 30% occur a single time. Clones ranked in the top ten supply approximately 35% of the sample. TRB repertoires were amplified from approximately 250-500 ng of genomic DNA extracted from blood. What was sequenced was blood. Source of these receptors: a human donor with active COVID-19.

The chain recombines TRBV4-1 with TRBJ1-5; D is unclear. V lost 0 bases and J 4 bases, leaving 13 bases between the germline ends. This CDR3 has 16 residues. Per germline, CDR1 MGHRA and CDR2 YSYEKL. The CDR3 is CASSQERLGRNQPQHF. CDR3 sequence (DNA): TGCGCCAGCAGCCAAGAGCGACTCGGACGTAATCAGCCCCAGCATTTT.

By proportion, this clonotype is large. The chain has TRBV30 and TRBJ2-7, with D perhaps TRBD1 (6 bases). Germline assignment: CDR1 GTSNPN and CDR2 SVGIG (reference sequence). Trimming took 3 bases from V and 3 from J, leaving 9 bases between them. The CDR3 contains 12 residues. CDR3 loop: CAWSRGSYEQYF. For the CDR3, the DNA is TGTGCCTGGAGCAGGGGCAGCTACGAGCAGTACTTC.

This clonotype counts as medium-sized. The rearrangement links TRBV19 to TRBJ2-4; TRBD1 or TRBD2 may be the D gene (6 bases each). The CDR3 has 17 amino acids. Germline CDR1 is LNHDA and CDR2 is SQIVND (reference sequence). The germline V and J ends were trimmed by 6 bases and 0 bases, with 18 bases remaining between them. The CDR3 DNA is TGTGCCAGTAGCCCAGTGGGGGGCTGGGGAGCCAAAAACATTCAGTACTTC. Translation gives CASSPVGGWGAKNIQYF.

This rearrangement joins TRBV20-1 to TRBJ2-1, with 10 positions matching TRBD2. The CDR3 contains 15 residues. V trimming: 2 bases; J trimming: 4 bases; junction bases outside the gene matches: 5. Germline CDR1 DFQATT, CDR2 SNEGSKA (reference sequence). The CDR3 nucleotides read TGCAGTGCTAGACCACTAGCGGGACGATACAATGAGCAGTTCTTC. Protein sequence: CSARPLAGRYNEQFF.

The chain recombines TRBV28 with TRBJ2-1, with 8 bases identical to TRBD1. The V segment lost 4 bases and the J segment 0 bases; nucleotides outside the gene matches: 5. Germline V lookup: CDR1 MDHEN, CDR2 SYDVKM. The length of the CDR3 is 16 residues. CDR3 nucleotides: TGTGCCAGCAGTTCAGGACAGGGTCGCTCCTACAATGAGCAGTTCTTC. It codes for CASSSGQGRSYNEQFF.

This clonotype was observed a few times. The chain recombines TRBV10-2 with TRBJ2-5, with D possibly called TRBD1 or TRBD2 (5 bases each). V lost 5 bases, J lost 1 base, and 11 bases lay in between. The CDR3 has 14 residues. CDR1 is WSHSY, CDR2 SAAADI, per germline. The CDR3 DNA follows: TGCGCCAGCAGTCATCAGGGAGTCCAAGAGACCCAGTACTTC. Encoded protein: CASSHQGVQETQYF.

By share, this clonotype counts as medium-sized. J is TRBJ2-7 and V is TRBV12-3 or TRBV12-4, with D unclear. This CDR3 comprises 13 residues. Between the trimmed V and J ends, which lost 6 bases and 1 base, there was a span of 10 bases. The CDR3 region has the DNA TGTGCCAGCAGCGAGCCTGAATCCTACGAGCAGTACTTC. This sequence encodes CASSEPESYEQYF.

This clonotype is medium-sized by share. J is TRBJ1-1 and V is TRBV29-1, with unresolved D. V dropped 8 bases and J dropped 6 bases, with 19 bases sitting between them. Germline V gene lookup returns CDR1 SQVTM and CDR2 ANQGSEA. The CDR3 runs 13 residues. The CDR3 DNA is TGCAGCACCGGGAGGAGAGGAGTCCCTGAAGCTTTCTTT. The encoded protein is CSTGRRGVPEAFF. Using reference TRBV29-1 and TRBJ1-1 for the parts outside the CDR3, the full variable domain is SAVISQKPSRDICQRGTSLTIQCQVDSQVTMMFWYRQQPGQSLTLIATANQGSEATYESGFVIDKFPISRPNLTFSTLTVSNMSPEDSSIYLCSTGRRGVPEAFFGQGTRLTVV.

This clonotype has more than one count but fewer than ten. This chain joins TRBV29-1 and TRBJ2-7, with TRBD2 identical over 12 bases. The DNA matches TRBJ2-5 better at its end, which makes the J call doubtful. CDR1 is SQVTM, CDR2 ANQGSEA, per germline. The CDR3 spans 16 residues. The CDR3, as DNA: TGCAGCGTTGACGGACTAGCGGGGATAGGCCAAGAGACCCAGTACTTC. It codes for CSVDGLAGIGQETQYF.

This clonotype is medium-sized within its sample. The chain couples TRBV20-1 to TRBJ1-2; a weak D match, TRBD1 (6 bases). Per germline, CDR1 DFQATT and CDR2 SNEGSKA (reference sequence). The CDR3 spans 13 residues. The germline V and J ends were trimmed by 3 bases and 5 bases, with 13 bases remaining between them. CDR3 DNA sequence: TGCAGTGCTAGTGAGGGCAGGGGTTATGGCTACACCTTC. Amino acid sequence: CSASEGRGYGYTF.

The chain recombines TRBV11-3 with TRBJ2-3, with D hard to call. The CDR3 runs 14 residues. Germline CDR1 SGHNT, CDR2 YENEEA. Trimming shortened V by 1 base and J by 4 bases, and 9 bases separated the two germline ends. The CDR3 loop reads CASSLAGRPDTQYF. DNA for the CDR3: TGTGCCAGCAGCTTAGCCGGGCGCCCAGATACGCAGTATTTT. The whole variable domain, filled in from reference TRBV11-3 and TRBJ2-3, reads EAGVVQSPRYKIIEKKQPVAFWCNPISGHNTLYWYLQNLGQGPELLIRYENEEAVDDSQLPKDRFSAERLKGVDSTLKIQPAELGDSAVYLCASSLAGRPDTQYFGPGTRLTVL.

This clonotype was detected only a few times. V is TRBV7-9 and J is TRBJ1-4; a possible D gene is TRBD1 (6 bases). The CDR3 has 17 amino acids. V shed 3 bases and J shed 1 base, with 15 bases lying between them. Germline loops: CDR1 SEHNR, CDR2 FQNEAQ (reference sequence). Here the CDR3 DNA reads TGTGCCAGCAGCTTCCCCGTGGGGGGGCTAACTAATGAAAAACTGTTTTTT. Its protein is CASSFPVGGLTNEKLFF. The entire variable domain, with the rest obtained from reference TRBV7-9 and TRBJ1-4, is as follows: DTGVSQNPRHKITKRGQNVTFRCDPISEHNRLYWYRQTLGQGPEFLTYFQNEAQLEKSRLLSDRFSAERPKGSFSTLEIQRTEQGDSAMYLCASSFPVGGLTNEKLFFGSGTQLSVL.

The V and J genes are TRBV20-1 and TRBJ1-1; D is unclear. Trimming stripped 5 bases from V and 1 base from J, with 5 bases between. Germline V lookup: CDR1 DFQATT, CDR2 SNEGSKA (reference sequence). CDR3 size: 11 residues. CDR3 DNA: TGCAGTGCTCAGGAGAACACTGAAGCTTTCTTT. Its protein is CSAQENTEAFF.

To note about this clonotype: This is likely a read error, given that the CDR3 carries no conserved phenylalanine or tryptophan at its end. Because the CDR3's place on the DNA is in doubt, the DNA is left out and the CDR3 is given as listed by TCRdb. CDR3 region: CASRGTTPPGTRL. J is TRBJ1-2 and V is TRBV28; TRBD1 reflects the table's D call only, with no check against the DNA. Germline V lookup: CDR1 MDHEN, CDR2 SYDVKM. The CDR3 totals 13 residues, both ends included.

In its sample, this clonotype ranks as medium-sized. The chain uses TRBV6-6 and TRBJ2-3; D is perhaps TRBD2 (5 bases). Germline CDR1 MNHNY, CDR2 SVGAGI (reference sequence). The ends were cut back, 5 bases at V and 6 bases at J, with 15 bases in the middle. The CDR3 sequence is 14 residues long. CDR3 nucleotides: TGTGCCAGCAGTACAATCCGGGAAGCGGATACGCAGTATTTT. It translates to CASSTIREADTQYF.

The CDR3 bases are TGTGCCAGCAGCGCGGGTAATTTGGGTTACGAGCAGTACTTC. It is translated as CASSAGNLGYEQYF. The V gene is TRBV9, the J gene TRBJ2-7; D is unclear. Germline V gene lookup returns CDR1 SGDLS and CDR2 YYNGEE. This CDR3 comprises 14 residues. V was trimmed by 3 bases and J by 4 bases, leaving 14 bases between them.

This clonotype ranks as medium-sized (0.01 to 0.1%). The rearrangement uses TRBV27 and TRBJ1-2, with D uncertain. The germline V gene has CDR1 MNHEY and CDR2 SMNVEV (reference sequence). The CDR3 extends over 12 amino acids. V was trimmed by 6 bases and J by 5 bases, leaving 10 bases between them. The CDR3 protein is CASSYDGYGYTF. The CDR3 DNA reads TGTGCCAGCAGCTACGACGGTTATGGCTACACCTTC.

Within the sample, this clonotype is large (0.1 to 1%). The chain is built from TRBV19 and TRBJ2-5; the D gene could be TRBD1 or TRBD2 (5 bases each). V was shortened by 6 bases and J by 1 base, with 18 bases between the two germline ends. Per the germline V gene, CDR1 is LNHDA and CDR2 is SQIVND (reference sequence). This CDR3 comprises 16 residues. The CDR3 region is CASRPEGRDFQETQYF. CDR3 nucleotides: TGTGCCAGTAGGCCCGAGGGCAGGGATTTCCAAGAGACCCAGTACTTC.

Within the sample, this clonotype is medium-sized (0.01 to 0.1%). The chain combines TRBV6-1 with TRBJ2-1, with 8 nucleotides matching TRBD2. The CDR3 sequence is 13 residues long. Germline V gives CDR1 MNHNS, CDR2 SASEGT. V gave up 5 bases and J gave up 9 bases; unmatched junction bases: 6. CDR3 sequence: CASSPGLDFEQFF. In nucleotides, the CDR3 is TGTGCCAGCAGTCCGGGACTAGATTTTGAGCAGTTCTTC.

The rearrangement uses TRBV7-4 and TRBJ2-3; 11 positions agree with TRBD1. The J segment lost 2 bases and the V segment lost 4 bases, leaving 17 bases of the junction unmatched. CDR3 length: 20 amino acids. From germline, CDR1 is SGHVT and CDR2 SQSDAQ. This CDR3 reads CASSCWRDRGGIPHTDTQYF. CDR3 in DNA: TGTGCCAGCAGCTGCTGGCGGGACAGGGGGGGCATACCCCACACAGATACGCAGTATTTT.

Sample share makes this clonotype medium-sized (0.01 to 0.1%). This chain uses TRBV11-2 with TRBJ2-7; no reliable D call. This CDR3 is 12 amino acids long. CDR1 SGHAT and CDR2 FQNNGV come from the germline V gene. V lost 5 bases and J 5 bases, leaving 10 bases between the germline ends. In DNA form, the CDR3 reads TGTGCCAGCAGCCCCTATACCGACGAGCAGTACTTC. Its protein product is CASSPYTDEQYF.

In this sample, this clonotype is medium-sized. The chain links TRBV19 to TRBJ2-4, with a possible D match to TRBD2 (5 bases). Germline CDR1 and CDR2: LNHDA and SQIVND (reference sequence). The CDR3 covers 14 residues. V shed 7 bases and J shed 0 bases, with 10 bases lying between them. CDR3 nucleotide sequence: TGTGCCAGTAAACGGGATCTAGCCAAAAACATTCAGTACTTC. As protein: CASKRDLAKNIQYF.

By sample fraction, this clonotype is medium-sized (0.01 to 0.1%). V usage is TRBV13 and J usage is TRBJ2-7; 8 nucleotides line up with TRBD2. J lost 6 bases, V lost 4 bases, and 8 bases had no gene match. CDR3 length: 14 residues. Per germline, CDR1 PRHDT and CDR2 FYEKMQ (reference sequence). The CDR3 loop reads CASSSPSGHVEQYF. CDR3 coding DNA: TGTGCCAGCAGCTCGCCTAGCGGGCACGTCGAGCAGTACTTC.

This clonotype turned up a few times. CDR3 protein: CAISVGGNTEAFF. The CDR3 region has the DNA TGTGCCATCAGTGTCGGGGGGAACACTGAAGCTTTCTTT. The chain combines TRBV10-3 with TRBJ1-1, with D possibly matching TRBD1 (5 bases). Trimming removed 4 bases at V and 1 base at J, with 7 bases between. Per the germline V gene, CDR1 is ENHRY and CDR2 is SYGVKD. This CDR3 region has 13 residues.

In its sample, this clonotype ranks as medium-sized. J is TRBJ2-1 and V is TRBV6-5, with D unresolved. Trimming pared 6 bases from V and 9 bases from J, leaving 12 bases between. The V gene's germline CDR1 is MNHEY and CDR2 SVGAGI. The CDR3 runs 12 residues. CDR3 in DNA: TGTGCCAGCAGCAACCCTCAAACTGAGCAGTTCTTC. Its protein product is CASSNPQTEQFF.

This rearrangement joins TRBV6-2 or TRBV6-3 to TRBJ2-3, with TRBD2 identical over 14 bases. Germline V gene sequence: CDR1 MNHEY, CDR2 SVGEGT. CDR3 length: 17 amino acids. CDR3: CVSSSRLAGGRADTQYF. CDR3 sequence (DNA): TGTGTTAGCAGTTCCCGACTAGCGGGGGGGCGGGCAGATACGCAGTATTTT.

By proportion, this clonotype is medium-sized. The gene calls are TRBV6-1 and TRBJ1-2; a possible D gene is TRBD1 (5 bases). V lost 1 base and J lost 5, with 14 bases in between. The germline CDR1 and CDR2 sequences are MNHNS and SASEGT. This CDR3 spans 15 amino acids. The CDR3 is CASSEGQPSSYGYTF. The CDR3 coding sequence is TGTGCCAGCAGTGAAGGACAGCCCTCTTCTTATGGCTACACCTTC.

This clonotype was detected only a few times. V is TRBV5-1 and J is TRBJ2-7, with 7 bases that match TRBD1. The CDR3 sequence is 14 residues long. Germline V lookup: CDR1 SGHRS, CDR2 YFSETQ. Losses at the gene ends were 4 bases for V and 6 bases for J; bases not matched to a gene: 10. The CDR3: CASSPNRGRSEQYF. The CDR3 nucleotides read TGCGCCAGCAGCCCAAACAGGGGCCGGAGCGAGCAGTACTTC.

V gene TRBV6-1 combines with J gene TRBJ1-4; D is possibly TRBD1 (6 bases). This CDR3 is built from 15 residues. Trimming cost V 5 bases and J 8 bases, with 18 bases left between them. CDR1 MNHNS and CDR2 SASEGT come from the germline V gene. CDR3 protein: CASSYERGAQEKLFF. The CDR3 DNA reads TGTGCCAGCAGTTACGAGCGGGGGGCGCAGGAAAAACTGTTTTTT.

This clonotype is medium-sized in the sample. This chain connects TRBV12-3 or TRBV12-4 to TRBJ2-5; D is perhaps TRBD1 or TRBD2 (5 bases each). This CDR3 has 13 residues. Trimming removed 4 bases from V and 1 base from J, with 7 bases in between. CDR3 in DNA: TGTGCCAGCAGTTGGGACCGCCAAGAGACCCAGTACTTC. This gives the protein CASSWDRQETQYF.

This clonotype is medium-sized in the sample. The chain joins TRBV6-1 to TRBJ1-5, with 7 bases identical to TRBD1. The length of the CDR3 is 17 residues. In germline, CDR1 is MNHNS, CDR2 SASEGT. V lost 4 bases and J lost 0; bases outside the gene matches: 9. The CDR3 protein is CASSGQGGLYSNQPQHF. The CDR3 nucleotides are TGTGCCAGCAGTGGGCAGGGGGGCCTCTATAGCAATCAGCCCCAGCATTTT.

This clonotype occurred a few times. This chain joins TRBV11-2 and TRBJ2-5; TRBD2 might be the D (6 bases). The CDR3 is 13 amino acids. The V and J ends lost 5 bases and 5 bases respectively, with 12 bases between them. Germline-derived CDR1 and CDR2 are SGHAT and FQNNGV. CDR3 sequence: CASSKWGEETQYF. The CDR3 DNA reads TGTGCCAGCAGCAAGTGGGGGGAGGAGACCCAGTACTTC.